The present T cell receptor (beta chain) was sequenced within a study of CD8+CD57+ T cells in acquired aplastic anemia. Study context: Sorted CD4+ plus CD8+ cells gave DNA averaging about 3 ug.

Sequencing involved patients with CD8+CD57+ cell expansion previously shown by flow cytometry. Study-level findings and limits: Both patients and controls carried the same twenty-nine CD8+ CDR3 sequences.

CDR3 and TCR beta VDJ profiling relied on genomic DNA as the template. TCRdb called the reads again in MiXCR, with one record for every CDR3 protein. The sample has under 350,000 distinct CDR3 sequences; 45% to 65% are singletons. This clonotype was observed at least ten times. The antigen is not known. Germline V gene sequence: CDR1 SGHTA, CDR2 FQGTGA. The junction had 11 bases not matched to a gene; V was cut back by 5 bases and J by 5 bases. The CDR3 has 16 residues. This sequence originates from a human donor with aplastic anemia. This chain connects TRBV7-3 to TRBJ2-2; 7 bases match TRBD2. The material sequenced was sorted CD4+, CD8+, or CD8+CD57+ T cells (not recorded which) from PBMCs. The CDR3 DNA reads TGTGCCAGCAGCCCCGGGACTACCCCGGGGACCGGGGAGCTGTTTTTT. This gives the protein CASSPGTTPGTGELFF.